This TCR beta chain emerged from a study of CD8 T cells in ankylosing spondylitis. MiXCR, applied by TCRdb to the 5' RACE reads, yields one record per CDR3 protein. The sample has about 250,000 distinct CDR3 sequences, about 24% seen once. With 11 bases removed from V and 0 bases from J, the gap between germline ends came to 4 bases. This CDR3 is 11 amino acids long. Germline values: CDR1 ENHRY, CDR2 SYGVKD. This clonotype was seen many times. Sequenced: blood, either unsorted or a sorted T cell fraction (not recorded which). The sequence was collected from a male donor with ankylosing spondylitis or in good health (not recorded which). The chain is built from TRBV10-3 and TRBJ2-2; D gene unclear. The chain's CDR3 is CAAANTGELFF. In DNA form, the CDR3 reads TGTGCCGCCGCGAACACCGGGGAGCTGTTTTTT.